Listed below are T cell receptor beta chains from one sample, sequenced in a study of T-cell memory formation after mild COVID-19. TCRdb fed the 5' RACE reads into MiXCR, producing one record per CDR3 protein. The data contain 250,000 to 300,000 distinct CDR3 sequences, around 15% of them singletons. What was sequenced was PBMCs or a T cell subset sorted from them (not recorded which). The receptors derive from a man aged 18 to 35 who had mild COVID-19 (a few samples of this study predate the infection). Cell type and time point are not known. Each CDR3 is given with its conserved first and last residue. A D gene is named only where the DNA matches it firmly. The size of a clone is reported for some rows only, either as once, few or many, or as a class for expanded clones.

J gene: TRBJ1-1
D gene: TRBD1
clone size: few
V gene: TRBV7-9
CDR3 protein: CASSPVETGGYTEAFF
CDR3 DNA: TGTGCCAGCAGCCCGGTCGAGACAGGGGGTTACACTGAAGCTTTCTTT

J gene: TRBJ2-6
D gene: .
clone size: .
V gene: TRBV7-2
CDR3 protein: CASSPLRSGANVLTF
CDR3 DNA: TGTGCCAGCAGCCCCCTACGGTCTGGGGCCAACGTCCTGACTTTC

J gene: TRBJ2-2
D gene: TRBD2
clone size: many
V gene: TRBV7-2
CDR3 protein: CASSFTSGVTGELFF
CDR3 DNA: TGTGCCAGCAGCTTCACTAGCGGGGTCACCGGGGAGCTGTTTTTT

J gene: TRBJ2-7
D gene: .
clone size: .
V gene: TRBV12-3/TRBV12-4
CDR3 protein: CASSSRRGPYEQYF
CDR3 DNA: TGTGCCAGCAGTTCACGCAGGGGCCCCTACGAGCAGTACTTC

J gene: TRBJ2-1
D gene: .
clone size: few
V gene: TRBV4-3
CDR3 protein: CASSQPWGADYNEQFF
CDR3 DNA: TGCGCCAGCAGCCAGCCTTGGGGCGCAGACTACAATGAGCAGTTCTTC

J gene: TRBJ2-1
D gene: TRBD2
clone size: many
V gene: TRBV15
CDR3 protein: CATSSEWTSGVDEQFF
CDR3 DNA: TGTGCCACCAGCAGCGAGTGGACTAGCGGGGTCGATGAGCAGTTCTTC

J gene: TRBJ1-6
D gene: TRBD1
clone size: .
V gene: TRBV20-1
CDR3 protein: CSAGTGDSPLHF
CDR3 DNA: TGCAGTGCTGGGACAGGGGATTCACCCCTCCACTTT

J gene: TRBJ2-1
D gene: .
clone size: .
V gene: TRBV7-9
CDR3 protein: CASSQRNEQFF
CDR3 DNA: TGTGCCAGCAGCCAGAGGAATGAGCAGTTCTTC

J gene: TRBJ1-1
D gene: .
clone size: once
V gene: TRBV6-1
CDR3 protein: CASSEDRARAFF
CDR3 DNA: TGTGCCAGCAGTGAAGACAGGGCAAGAGCTTTCTTT

J gene: TRBJ1-2
D gene: TRBD1
clone size: few
V gene: TRBV4-1
CDR3 protein: CASSQLPGDSPYGYTF
CDR3 DNA: TGCGCCAGCAGCCAACTTCCCGGGGACAGTCCTTATGGCTACACCTTC

J gene: TRBJ2-3
D gene: .
clone size: few
V gene: TRBV5-1
CDR3 protein: CASVRGTGTDTQYF
CDR3 DNA: TGCGCCAGCGTCCGGGGGACGGGCACAGATACGCAGTATTTT

J gene: TRBJ1-1
D gene: .
clone size: few
V gene: TRBV4-3
CDR3 protein: CASSQHLSGPVNTEAFF
CDR3 DNA: TGCGCCAGCAGCCAACACCTGTCTGGGCCGGTAAACACTGAAGCTTTCTTT

J gene: TRBJ2-3
D gene: .
clone size: many
V gene: TRBV9
CDR3 protein: CASSANPLVADTQYF
CDR3 DNA: TGTGCCAGCAGCGCTAACCCACTAGTCGCAGATACGCAGTATTTT

J gene: TRBJ1-4
D gene: .
clone size: .
V gene: TRBV5-1
CDR3 protein: CASSEGATEKLFF
CDR3 DNA: TGCGCCAGCAGCGAAGGGGCGACTGAAAAACTGTTTTTT

J gene: TRBJ1-2
D gene: .
clone size: few
V gene: TRBV28
CDR3 protein: CASSEQANYGYTF
CDR3 DNA: TGTGCCAGCAGTGAACAGGCTAACTATGGCTACACCTTC

J gene: TRBJ1-5
D gene: .
clone size: .
V gene: TRBV25-1
CDR3 protein: CASSDPRVGDQPQHF
CDR3 DNA: TGTGCCAGCAGTGACCCCAGGGTGGGGGATCAGCCCCAGCATTTT